Presented here are 2 T cell receptor beta chains from one specimen sequenced in a study of OX40 agonist ivuxolimab in advanced cancers. Libraries were prepared by immunoSEQ multiplex PCR; TCRdb keeps only in-frame clonotypes and omits some of them. Among about 94,000 clones listed, over 75% were seen once. Sequences were derived from CD4+ or CD8+ T cells sorted from blood, sampled in a trial of the OX40 agonist ivuxolimab. The receptors originated from an adult with an advanced solid tumor such as melanoma, head and neck, liver or kidney cancer.

V gene TRBV7-6 combines with J gene TRBJ1-1, with 8 nucleotides matching TRBD1. The CDR3 has 16 amino acids. The V gene end was trimmed by 0 bases and the J gene end by 2 bases; junction bases not matched to a gene: 5. Per germline, CDR1 SGHVS and CDR2 FNYEAQ. The CDR3 DNA is TGTGCCAGCAGCTTAGCAGCGACAGGGGTTAACACTGAAGCTTTCTTT. Translation: CASSLAATGVNTEAFF.

This clone was counted only a few times. The CDR3 is CASSEPGTGDTEAFF. The DNA for the CDR3 is TGCGCCAGCAGCGAGCCCGGGACAGGGGATACTGAAGCTTTCTTT. This sequence joins TRBV5-1 and TRBJ1-1, with 10 nucleotides matching TRBD1. The CDR3 sequence is 15 residues long. CDR1 is SGHRS and CDR2 is YFSETQ in the germline V gene. V shed 4 bases and J 5 bases; nucleotides not matched to a gene: 8.